The present TCR beta chain was sequenced within a study of blood T cell repertoires in COVID-19. The V gene lost 5 bases and the J gene lost 0 bases, with 13 bases spanning the gap. CDR1 is SGHVS, CDR2 FNYEAQ, per germline. This CDR3 has 15 amino acids. Only a few counts were recorded for this clone. Sequencing used immunoSEQ multiplex PCR; TCRdb keeps in-frame clones, though not all of them. The profile covers about 140,000 clones, with around 79% appearing a single time and around 3.2% taken by the ten largest. The chain joins TRBV7-6 to TRBJ2-5; D not certain. Material: PBMCs or T cells enriched from blood (not recorded which). This sequence originates from a woman aged 45 to 65 who had recovered from COVID-19. The CDR3: CASSPTPEYQETQYF. CDR3 bases: TGTGCCAGCAGCCCAACCCCTGAGTACCAAGAGACCCAGTACTTC.